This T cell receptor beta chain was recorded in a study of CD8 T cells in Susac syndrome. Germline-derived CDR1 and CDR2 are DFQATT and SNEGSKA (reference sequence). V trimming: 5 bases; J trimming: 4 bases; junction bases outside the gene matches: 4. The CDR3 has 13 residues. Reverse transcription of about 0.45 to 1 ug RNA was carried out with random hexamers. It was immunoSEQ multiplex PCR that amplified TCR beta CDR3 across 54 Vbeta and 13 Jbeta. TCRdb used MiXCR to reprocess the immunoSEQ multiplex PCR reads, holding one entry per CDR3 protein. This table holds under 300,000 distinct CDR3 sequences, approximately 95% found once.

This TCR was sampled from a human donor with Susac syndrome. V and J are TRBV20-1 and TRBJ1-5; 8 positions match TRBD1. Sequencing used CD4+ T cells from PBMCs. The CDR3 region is CSARTGKNQPQHF. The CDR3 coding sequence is TGCAGTGCTCGGACAGGGAAGAATCAGCCCCAGCATTTT.